Detailed here is one TCR beta chain. The data were obtained in a study of cytomegalovirus exposure and HLA in healthy donors. The overall study: Within an early data release were roughly 90 million unique TCRs drawn from HLA-typed donors.

CDR1 and CDR2 (germline): LNHDA, SQIVND (reference sequence). Germline trimming cut 4 bases from V and 1 base from J; bases unmatched to any gene: 6. CDR3 length: 16 residues. Unrecorded immune exposures were likely, despite nominal health at sampling. PCR involved 60 Vbeta and 13 Jbeta primers. Here immunoSEQ multiplex PCR was the method, and the copy in TCRdb shows in-frame clones only, minus some. Here the sample spans about 140,000 clones, 80% being singletons. The chain combines TRBV19 with TRBJ1-4; 7 positions match TRBD1. The source is a middle-aged man in good health and CMV-seropositive. Source material: PBMCs. The CDR3 nucleotides read TGTGCCAGTAGTACCCGACAGGGAATAACTAATGAAAAACTGTTTTTT. Protein sequence: CASSTRQGITNEKLFF. Combining the CDR3 with reference TRBV19 and TRBJ1-4 gives the whole variable domain DGGITQSPKYLFRKEGQNVTLSCEQNLNHDAMYWYRQDPGQGLRLIYYSQIVNDFQKGDIAEGYSVSREKKESFPLTVTSAQKNPTAFYLCASSTRQGITNEKLFFGSGTQLSVL.